This TCR beta chain was found in a study of CXCR3-negative and CXCR3-positive naive CD8 T cells. Study observations and caveats: TRB CDR3 properties served as the basis for inferring TCR strength, and surface CD5 was comparable between naive subsets. The TRB CDR3s that CXCR3-positive naive cells carried were more hydrophobic than those of CXCR3-negative naive cells. Comparably high diversity marked both naive subsets, whereas memory CD8+ cells had much lower diversity.

Triplicate sorting captured a few hundred thousand cells each from every CD8+ T cell subset. The authors gated naive CD8+ T cells as CD45RO-CCR7+CD27+CD95-. The libraries of TRB cDNA were constructed through 5' RACE using UMI labels. Using the 5' RACE reads, TCRdb records one entry per CDR3 protein without DNA. The sample has approximately 65,000 distinct CDR3 sequences; the top ten hold 0.55% to 0.75%. The CDR3 spans 13 residues. Germline loops: CDR1 SGHTA, CDR2 FQGTGA. As to this clonotype: Its antigen is as yet unknown.

The TCR originated in a human donor in good health. Some clones in this sample may be carry-over from other donors' samples. The chain links TRBV7-3 to TRBJ2-5. The specimen was naive CXCR3+ CD8+ T cells from blood. Subset defined: CD45RO-CCR7+CD27+CD95- naive CD8+ T cells expressing CXCR3 (TNR3+). The CDR3 region is CASSSPLEQTQYF.